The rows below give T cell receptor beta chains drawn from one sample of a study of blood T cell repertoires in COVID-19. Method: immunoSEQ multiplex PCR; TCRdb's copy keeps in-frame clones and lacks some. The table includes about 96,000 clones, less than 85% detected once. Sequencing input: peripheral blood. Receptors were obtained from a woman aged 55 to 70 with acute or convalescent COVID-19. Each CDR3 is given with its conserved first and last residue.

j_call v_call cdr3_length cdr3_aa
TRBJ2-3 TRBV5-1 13 CASFLGSTDTQYF
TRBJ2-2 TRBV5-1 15 CASSFSGTNTGELFF
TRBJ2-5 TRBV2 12 CASTPFQETQYF
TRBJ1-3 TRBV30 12 CAVRGTGNTIYF
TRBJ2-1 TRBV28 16 CASRLAGGHRGNEQFF
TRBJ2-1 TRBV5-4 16 CASSSIAGPTYNEQFF
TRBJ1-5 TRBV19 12 CASEVSNQPQHF
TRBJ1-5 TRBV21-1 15 CASSKGYRGHQPQHF
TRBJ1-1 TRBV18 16 CASSQSGWGSGTEAFF
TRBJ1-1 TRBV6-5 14 CASLEGGANTEAFF
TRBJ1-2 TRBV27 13 CASSFEGNYGYTF
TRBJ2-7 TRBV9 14 CASSAKTEYYEQYF
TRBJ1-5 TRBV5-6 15 CASTRDRGQNQPQHF
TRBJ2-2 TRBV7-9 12 CASNVGAGELFF
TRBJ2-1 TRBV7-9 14 CASSLSASYNEQFF